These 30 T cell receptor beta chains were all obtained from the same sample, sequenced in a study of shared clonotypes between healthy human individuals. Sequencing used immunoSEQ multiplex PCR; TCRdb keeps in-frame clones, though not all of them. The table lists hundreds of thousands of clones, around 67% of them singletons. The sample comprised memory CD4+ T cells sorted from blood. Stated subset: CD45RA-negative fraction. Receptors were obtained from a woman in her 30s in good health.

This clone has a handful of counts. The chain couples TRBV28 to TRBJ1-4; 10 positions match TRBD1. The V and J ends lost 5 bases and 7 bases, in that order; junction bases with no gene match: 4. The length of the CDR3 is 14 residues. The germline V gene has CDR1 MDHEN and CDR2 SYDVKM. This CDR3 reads CASSRQGAGEKLFF. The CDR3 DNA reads TGTGCCAGCAGTCGACAGGGGGCGGGTGAAAAACTGTTTTTT.

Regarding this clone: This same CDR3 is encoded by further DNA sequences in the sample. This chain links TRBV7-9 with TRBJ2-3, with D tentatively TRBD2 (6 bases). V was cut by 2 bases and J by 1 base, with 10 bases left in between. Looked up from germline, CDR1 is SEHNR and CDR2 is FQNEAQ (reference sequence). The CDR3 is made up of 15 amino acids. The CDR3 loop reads CASSLLGGGTDTQYF. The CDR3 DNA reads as TGTGCCAGCAGCTTATTGGGGGGTGGCACAGATACGCAGTATTTT. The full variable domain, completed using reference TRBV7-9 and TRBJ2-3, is DTGVSQNPRHKITKRGQNVTFRCDPISEHNRLYWYRQTLGQGPEFLTYFQNEAQLEKSRLLSDRFSAERPKGSFSTLEIQRTEQGDSAMYLCASSLLGGGTDTQYFGPGTRLTVL.

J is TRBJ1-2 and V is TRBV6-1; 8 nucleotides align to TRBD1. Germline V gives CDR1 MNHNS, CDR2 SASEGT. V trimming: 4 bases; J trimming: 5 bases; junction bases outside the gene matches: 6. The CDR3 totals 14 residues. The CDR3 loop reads CASSGGGTGYGYTF. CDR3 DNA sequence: TGTGCCAGCAGTGGAGGGGGGACAGGTTATGGCTACACCTTC.

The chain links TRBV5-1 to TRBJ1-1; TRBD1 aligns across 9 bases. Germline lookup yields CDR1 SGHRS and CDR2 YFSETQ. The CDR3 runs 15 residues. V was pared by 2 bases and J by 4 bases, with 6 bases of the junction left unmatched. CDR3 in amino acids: CASSLVTGGPTEAFF. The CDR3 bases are TGCGCCAGCAGCTTAGTGACAGGGGGACCCACTGAAGCTTTCTTT.

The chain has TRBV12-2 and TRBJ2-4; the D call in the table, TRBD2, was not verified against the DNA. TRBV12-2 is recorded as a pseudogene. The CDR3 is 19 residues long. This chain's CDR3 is CASRLAHTGLRCAKNIQYF. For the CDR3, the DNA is TGTGCAAGTCGCTTAGCCCACACCGGACTGAGGTGCGCCAAAAACATTCAGTACTTC.

CDR3 DNA: TGTGCCAGCAGTTTACACTCGACAGGGAGACGCGAGCAGTACTTC. It encodes CASSLHSTGRREQYF. The chain has TRBV28 and TRBJ2-7, with 7 bases fitting TRBD1. The germline V gene has CDR1 MDHEN and CDR2 SYDVKM. The V and J ends lost 2 bases and 6 bases, in that order; junction bases with no gene match: 10. This CDR3 spans 15 amino acids.

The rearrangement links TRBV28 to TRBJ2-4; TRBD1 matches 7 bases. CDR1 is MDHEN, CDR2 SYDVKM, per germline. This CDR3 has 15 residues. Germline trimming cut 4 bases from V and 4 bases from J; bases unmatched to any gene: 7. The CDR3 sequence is CASSSLGQRKNIQYF. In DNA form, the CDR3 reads TGTGCCAGCAGTTCCCTGGGACAGCGGAAAAACATTCAGTACTTC.

The CDR3 spells CASSGSRPGELFF. In DNA form, the CDR3 reads TGTGCCAGCAGTGGGTCAAGACCCGGGGAGCTGTTTTTT. This chain joins TRBV2 and TRBJ2-2; D is unresolved. The CDR3 has 13 amino acids. From germline, CDR1 is SNHLY and CDR2 FYNNEI. Trimming took off 4 bases at V and 6 bases at J, with 9 bases between the two ends.

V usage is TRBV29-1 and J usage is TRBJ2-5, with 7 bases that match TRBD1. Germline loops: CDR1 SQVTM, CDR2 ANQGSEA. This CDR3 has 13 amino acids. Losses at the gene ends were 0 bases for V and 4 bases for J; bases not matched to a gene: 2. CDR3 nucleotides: TGCAGCGTTGAAGAGAACAGGGGAGAGACCCAGTACTTC. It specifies CSVEENRGETQYF.

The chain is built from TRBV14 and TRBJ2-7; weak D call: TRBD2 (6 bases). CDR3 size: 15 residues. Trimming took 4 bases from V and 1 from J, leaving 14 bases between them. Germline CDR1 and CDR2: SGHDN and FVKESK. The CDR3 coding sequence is TGTGCCAGCAGCCGATCAGGGACTTTTTCCTACGAGCAGTACTTC. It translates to CASSRSGTFSYEQYF.

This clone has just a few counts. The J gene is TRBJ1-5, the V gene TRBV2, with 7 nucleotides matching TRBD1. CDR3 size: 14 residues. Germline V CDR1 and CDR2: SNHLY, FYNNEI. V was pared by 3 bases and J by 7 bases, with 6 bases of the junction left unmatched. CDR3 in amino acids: CASSENTGEQPQHF. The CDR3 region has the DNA TGTGCCAGCAGTGAGAATACAGGGGAACAGCCCCAGCATTTT.

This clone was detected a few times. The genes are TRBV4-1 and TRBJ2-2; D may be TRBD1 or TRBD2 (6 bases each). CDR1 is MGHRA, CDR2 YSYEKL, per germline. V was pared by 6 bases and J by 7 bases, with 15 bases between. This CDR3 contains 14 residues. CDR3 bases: TGCGCCAGCAGACAGGGCGGGGTGATCGGGGAGCTGTTTTTT. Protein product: CASRQGGVIGELFF.

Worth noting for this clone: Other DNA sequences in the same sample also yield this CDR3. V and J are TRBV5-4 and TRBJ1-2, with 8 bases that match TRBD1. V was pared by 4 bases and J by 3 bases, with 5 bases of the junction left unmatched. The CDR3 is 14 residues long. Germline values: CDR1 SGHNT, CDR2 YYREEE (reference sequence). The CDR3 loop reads CASSPGGADYGYTF. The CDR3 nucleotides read TGTGCCAGCAGCCCAGGGGGCGCCGACTATGGCTACACCTTC. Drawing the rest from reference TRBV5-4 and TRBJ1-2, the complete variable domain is ETGVTQSPTHLIKTRGQQVTLRCSSQSGHNTVSWYQQALGQGPQFIFQYYREEENGRGNFPPRFSGLQFPNYSSELNVNALELDDSALYLCASSPGGADYGYTFGSGTRLTVV.

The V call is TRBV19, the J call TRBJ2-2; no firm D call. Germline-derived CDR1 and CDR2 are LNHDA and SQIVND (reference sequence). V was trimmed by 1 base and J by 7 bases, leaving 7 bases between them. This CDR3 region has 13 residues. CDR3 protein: CASSIGLGGELFF. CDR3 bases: TGTGCCAGTAGTATAGGGTTAGGCGGGGAGCTGTTTTTT.

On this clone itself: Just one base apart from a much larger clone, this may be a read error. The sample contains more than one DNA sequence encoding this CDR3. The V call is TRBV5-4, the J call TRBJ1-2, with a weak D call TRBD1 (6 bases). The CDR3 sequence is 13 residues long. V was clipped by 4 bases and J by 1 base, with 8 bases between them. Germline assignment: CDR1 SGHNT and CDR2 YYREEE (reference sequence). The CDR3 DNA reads TGTGCCAGCAGCCCACAGGGTAACTATGGCTACACCTTC. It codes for CASSPQGNYGYTF.

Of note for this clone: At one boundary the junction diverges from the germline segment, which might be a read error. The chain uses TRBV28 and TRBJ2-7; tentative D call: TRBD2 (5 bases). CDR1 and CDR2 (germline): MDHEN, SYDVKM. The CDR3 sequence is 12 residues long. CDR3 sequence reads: CASSFWSGAKSF. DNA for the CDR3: TGTGCCAGCAGTTTTTGGAGCGGCGCCAAGAGCTTC.

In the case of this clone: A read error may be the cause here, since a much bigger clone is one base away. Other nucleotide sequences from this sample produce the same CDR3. CDR3 sequence: CASSRQETQYF. The CDR3 coding sequence is TGCGCCAGCAGCAGGCAAGAGACCCAGTACTTC. The V gene is TRBV5-1, the J gene TRBJ2-5; the D is unclear. CDR1 is SGHRS and CDR2 is YFSETQ in the germline V gene. V was pared by 4 bases and J by 2 bases, with 3 bases between. This CDR3 is built from 11 residues.

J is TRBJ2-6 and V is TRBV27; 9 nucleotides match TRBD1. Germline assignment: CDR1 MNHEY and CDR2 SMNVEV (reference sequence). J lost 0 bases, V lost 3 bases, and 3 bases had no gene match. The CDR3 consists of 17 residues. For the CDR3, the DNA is TGTGCCAGCAGTTTCGAGACAGGGGGCTCTGGGGCCAACGTCCTGACTTTC. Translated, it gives CASSFETGGSGANVLTF.

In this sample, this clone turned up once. This chain's CDR3 is CASSLGQIYGYTF. The CDR3 region has the DNA TGTGCCAGCAGCCTGGGACAGATCTATGGCTACACCTTC. This rearrangement joins TRBV7-3 to TRBJ1-2, with 7 bases fitting TRBD1. The CDR3 has 13 amino acids. V dropped 5 bases and J dropped 4; count of bases not matched to a gene: 4. Germline loops: CDR1 SGHTA, CDR2 FQGTGA.

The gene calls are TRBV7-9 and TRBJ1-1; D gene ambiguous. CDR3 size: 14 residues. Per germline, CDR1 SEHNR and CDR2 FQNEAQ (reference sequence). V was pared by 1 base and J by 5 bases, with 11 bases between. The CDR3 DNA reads TGTGCCAGCAGCTTAGTCCGGGGTGAGACTGAAGCTTTCTTT. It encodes CASSLVRGETEAFF.

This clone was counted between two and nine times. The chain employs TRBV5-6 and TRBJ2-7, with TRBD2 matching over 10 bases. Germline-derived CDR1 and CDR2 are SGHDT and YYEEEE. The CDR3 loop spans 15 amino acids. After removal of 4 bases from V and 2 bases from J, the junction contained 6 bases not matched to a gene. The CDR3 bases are TGTGCCAGCAGCCTGGGACTAGCGATCGCCTACGAGCAGTACTTC. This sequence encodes CASSLGLAIAYEQYF.

For the CDR3, the DNA is TGTGCCAGCAACCCCCAGGGGGCCGGGGAGCTGTTTTTT. Its protein is CASNPQGAGELFF. The chain is built from TRBV5-8 and TRBJ2-2, with TRBD1 matching 7 bases. Germline V gene data show CDR1 as SGHTS and CDR2 as YDEGEE. The trim removed 6 bases at V and 6 bases at J, leaving 5 bases unmatched. This CDR3 contains 13 residues.

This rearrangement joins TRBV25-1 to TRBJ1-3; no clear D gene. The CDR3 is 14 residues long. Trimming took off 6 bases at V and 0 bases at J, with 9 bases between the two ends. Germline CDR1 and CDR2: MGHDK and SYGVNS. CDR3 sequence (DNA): TGTGCCAGCAGCCCAGTGGCCTCTGGAAACACCATATATTTT. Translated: CASSPVASGNTIYF. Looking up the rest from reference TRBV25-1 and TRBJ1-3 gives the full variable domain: EADIYQTPRYLVIGTGKKITLECSQTMGHDKMYWYQQDPGMELHLIHYSYGVNSTEKGDLSSESTVSRIRTEHFPLTLESARPSHTSQYLCASSPVASGNTIYFGEGSWLTVV.

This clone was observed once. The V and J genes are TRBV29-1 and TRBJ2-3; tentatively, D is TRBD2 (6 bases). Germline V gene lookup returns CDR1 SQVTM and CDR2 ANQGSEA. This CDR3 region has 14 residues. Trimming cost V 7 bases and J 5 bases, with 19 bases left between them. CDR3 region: CSAARGAAGDTQYF. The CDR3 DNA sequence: TGCAGCGCTGCCCGCGGGGCCGCGGGAGATACGCAGTATTTT.

In DNA, the CDR3 is TGCGCCAGCAGCTTGGACGCAGGGAATAATGAGCAGTTCTTC. It encodes CASSLDAGNNEQFF. The chain employs TRBV5-1 and TRBJ2-1; perhaps TRBD1 as D (5 bases). The V gene lost 0 bases and the J gene lost 7 bases, with 11 bases spanning the gap. Germline CDR1 reads SGHRS; CDR2 reads YFSETQ. The CDR3 extends over 14 amino acids.

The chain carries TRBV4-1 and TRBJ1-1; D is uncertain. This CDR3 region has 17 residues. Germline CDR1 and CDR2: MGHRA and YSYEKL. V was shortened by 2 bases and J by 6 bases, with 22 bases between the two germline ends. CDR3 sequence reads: CASSQKISEGGVPEAFF. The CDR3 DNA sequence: TGCGCCAGCAGCCAAAAGATCTCTGAGGGTGGTGTTCCTGAAGCTTTCTTT.

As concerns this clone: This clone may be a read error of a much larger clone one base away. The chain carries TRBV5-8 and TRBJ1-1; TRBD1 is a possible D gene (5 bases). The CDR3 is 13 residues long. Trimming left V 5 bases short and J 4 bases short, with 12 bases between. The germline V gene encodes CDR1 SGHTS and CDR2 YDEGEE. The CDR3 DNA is TGTGCCAGCAGAGAGACAGTTTTCACTGAAGCTTTCTTT. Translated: CASRETVFTEAFF.

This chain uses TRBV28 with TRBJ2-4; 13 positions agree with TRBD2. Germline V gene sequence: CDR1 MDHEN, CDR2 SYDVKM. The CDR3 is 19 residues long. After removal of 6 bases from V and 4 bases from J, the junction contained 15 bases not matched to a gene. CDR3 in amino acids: CASSRHRTSGSEAKNIQYF. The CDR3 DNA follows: TGTGCCAGCAGCCGACATAGGACTAGCGGGAGTGAGGCTAAAAACATTCAGTACTTC. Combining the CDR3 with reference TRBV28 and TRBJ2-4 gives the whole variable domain DVKVTQSSRYLVKRTGEKVFLECVQDMDHENMFWYRQDPGLGLRLIYFSYDVKMKEKGDIPEGYSVSREKKERFSLILESASTNQTSMYLCASSRHRTSGSEAKNIQYFGAGTRLSVL.

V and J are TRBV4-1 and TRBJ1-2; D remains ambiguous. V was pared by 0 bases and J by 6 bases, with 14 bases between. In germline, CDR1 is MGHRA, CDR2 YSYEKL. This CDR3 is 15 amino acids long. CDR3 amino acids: CASSQEVRGRDGYTF. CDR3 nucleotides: TGCGCCAGCAGCCAAGAAGTGAGAGGGAGGGATGGCTACACCTTC.

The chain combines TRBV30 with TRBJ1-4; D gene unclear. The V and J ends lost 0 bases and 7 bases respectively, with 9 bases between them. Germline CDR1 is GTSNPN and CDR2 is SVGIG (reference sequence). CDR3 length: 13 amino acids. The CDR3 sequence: CAWSVGTVEKLFF. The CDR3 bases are TGTGCCTGGAGTGTAGGTACAGTTGAAAAACTGTTTTTT. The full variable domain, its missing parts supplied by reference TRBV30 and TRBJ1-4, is SQTIHQWPATLVQPVGSPLSLECTVEGTSNPNLYWYRQAAGRGLQLLFYSVGIGQISSEVPQNLSASRPQDRQFILSSKKLLLSDSGFYLCAWSVGTVEKLFFGSGTQLSVL.